The T cell receptor (beta chain) described here comes from a study of CD8 T cells in Susac syndrome. Germline CDR1 LNHDA, CDR2 SQIVND (reference sequence). The CDR3 runs to 14 residues. The V gene lost 0 bases and the J gene lost 6 bases, with 8 bases spanning the gap. It was treatment-naive patients with stable or active relapsing-remitting disease who made up the multiple sclerosis controls. The RNA input was roughly 0.5 to 1 ug, and it was reverse transcribed with random hexamers. TCRdb analysed the immunoSEQ multiplex PCR reads with MiXCR anew, one entry per CDR3 protein. The table lists 160,000 or so distinct CDR3 sequences, roughly 95% of them singletons.

V and J are TRBV19 and TRBJ2-2; D not resolved. The material sequenced was CD8+ T cells from PBMCs. This clonotype was sampled from a human donor with multiple sclerosis. The CDR3 DNA reads as TGTGCCAGTAGTATAGATATTTTCGCCGGGGAGCTGTTTTTT. Its protein product is CASSIDIFAGELFF.